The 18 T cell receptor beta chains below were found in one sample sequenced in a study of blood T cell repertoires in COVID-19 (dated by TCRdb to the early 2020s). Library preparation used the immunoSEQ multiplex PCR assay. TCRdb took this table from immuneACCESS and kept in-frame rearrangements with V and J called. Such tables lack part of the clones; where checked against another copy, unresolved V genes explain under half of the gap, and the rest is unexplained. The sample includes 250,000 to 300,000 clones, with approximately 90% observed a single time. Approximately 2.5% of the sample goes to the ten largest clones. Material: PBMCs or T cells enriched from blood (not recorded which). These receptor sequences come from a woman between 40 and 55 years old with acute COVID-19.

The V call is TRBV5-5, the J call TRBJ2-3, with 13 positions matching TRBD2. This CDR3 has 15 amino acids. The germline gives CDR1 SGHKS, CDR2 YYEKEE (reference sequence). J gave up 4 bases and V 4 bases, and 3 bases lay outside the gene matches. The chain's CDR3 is CASSKTSGGSDTQYF. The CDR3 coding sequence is TGTGCCAGCAGCAAGACTAGCGGGGGGTCAGATACGCAGTATTTT.

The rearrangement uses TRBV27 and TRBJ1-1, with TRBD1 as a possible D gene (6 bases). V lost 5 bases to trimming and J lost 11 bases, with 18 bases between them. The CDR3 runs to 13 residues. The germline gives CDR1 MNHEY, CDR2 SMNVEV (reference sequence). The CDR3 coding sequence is TGTGCCAGCAGTCAATCTAGTACAGGGTTGGCTTTCTTT. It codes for CASSQSSTGLAFF.

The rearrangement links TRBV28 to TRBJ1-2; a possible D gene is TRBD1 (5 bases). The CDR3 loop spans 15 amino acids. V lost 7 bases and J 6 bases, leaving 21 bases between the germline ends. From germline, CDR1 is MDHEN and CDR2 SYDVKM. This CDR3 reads CASTYGGWGRDGYTF. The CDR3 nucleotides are TGTGCCAGCACCTATGGGGGGTGGGGAAGGGATGGCTACACCTTC.

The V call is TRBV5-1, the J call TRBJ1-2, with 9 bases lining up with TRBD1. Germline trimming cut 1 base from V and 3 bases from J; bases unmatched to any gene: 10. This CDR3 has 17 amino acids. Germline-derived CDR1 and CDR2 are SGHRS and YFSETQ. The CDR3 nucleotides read TGCGCCAGCAGCTTGTGGGGACAGGGAGAACGTGACTATGGCTACACCTTC. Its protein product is CASSLWGQGERDYGYTF.

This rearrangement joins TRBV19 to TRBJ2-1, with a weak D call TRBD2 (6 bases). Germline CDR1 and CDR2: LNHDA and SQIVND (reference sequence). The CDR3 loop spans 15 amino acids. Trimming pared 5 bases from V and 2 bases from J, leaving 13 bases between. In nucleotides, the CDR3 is TGTGCCAGTAGTGTGCCGGGCGGGGCCTACAATGAGCAGTTCTTC. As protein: CASSVPGGAYNEQFF.

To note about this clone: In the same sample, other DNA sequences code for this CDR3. The CDR3, as DNA: TGTGCCTGGAGTGGAGGGGGCGATCAGCCCCAGCATTTT. It yields the protein CAWSGGGDQPQHF. The rearrangement joins TRBV30 to TRBJ1-5, with TRBD1 identical over 7 bases. Germline lookup yields CDR1 GTSNPN and CDR2 SVGIG (reference sequence). This CDR3 is built from 13 residues. With 1 base clipped from V and 5 bases from J, the junction kept 2 bases outside the gene matches.

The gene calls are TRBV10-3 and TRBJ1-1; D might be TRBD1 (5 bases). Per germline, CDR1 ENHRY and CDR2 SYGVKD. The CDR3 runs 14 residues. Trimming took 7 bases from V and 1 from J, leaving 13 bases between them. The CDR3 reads CAITTAPGNTEAFF. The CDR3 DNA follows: TGTGCCATCACGACAGCACCTGGGAACACTGAAGCTTTCTTT.

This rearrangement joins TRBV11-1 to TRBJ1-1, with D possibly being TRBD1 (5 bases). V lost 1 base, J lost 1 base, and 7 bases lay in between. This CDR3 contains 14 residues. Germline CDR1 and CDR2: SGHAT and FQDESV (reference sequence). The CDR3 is CASSLDRGNTEAFF. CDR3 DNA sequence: TGTGCCAGCAGCTTAGATAGGGGGAACACTGAAGCTTTCTTT. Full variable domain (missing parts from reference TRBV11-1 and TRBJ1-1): EAEVAQSPRYKITEKSQAVAFWCDPISGHATLYWYRQILGQGPELLVQFQDESVVDDSQLPKDRFSAERLKGVDSTLKIQPAELGDSAMYLCASSLDRGNTEAFFGQGTRLTVV.

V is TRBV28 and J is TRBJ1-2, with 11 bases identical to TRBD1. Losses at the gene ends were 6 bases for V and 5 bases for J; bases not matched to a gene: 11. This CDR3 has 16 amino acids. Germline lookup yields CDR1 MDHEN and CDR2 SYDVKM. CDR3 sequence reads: CASSPRGTGGKYGYTF. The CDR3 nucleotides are TGTGCCAGCAGCCCCAGAGGGACAGGGGGGAAGTATGGCTACACCTTC.

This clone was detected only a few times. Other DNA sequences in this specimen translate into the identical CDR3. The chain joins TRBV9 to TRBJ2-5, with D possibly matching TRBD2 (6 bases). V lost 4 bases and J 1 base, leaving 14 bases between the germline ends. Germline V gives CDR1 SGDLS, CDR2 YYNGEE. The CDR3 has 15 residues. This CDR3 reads CASSTGGAGQETQYF. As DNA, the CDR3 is TGTGCCAGCAGCACCGGGGGAGCGGGCCAAGAGACCCAGTACTTC. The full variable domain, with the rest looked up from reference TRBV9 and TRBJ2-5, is DSGVTQTPKHLITATGQRVTLRCSPRSGDLSVYWYQQSLDQGLQFLIQYYNGEERAKGNILERFSAQQFPDLHSELNLSSLELGDSALYFCASSTGGAGQETQYFGPGTRLLVL.

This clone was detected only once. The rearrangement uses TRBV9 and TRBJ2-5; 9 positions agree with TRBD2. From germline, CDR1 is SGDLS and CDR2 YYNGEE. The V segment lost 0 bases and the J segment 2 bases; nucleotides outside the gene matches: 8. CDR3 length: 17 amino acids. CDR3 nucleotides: TGTGCCAGCAGCGTAGCAGCCCGAGCGGGAGGTCAAGAGACCCAGTACTTC. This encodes CASSVAARAGGQETQYF.

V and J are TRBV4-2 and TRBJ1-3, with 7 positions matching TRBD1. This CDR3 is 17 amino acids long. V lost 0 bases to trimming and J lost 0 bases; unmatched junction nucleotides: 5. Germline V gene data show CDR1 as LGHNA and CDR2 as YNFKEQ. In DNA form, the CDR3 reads TGTGCCAGCAGCCAAGATCGGGACAGATCCTCTGGAAACACCATATATTTT. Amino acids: CASSQDRDRSSGNTIYF.

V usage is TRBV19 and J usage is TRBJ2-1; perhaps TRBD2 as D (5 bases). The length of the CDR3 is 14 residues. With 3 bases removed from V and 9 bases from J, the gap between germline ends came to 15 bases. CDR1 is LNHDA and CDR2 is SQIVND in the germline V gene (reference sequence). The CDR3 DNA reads TGTGCCAGTAGTATCGGACTCCTTATGGGTGAGCAGTTCTTC. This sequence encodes CASSIGLLMGEQFF.

CDR3 sequence reads: CATSRDLQGGYTF. DNA of the CDR3: TGTGCCACCAGCAGAGATCTTCAGGGCGGCTACACCTTC. The chain joins TRBV15 to TRBJ1-2, with a possible D match to TRBD1 (5 bases). The CDR3 length is 13 residues. Looked up from germline, CDR1 is LNHNV and CDR2 is YYDKDF (reference sequence). V lost 0 bases and J 8 bases, leaving 10 bases between the germline ends.

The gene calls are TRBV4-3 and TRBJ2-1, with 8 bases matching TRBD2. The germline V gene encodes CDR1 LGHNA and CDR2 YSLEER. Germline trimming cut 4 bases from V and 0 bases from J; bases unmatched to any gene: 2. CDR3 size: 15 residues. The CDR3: CASSRGTSSYNEQFF. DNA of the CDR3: TGCGCCAGCAGCCGCGGGACTAGCTCCTACAATGAGCAGTTCTTC.

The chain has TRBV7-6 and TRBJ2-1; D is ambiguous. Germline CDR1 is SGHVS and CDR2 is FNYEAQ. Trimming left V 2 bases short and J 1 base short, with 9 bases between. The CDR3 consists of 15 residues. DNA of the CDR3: TGTGCCAGCAGCTTAAGGAGTCAGTCCTACAATGAGCAGTTCTTC. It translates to CASSLRSQSYNEQFF.

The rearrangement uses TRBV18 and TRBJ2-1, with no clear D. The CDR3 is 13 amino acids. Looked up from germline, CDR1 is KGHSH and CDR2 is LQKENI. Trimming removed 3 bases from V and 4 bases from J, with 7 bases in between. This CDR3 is CASSPTRYNEQFF. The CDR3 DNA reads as TGTGCCAGCTCACCCACCCGGTACAATGAGCAGTTCTTC.

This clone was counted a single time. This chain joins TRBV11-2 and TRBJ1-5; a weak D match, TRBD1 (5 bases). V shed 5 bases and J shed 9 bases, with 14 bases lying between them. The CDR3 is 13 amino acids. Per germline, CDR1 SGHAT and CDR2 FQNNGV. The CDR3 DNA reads TGTGCCAGCAGCCTTAACCAGGGTATGCCCCAGCATTTT. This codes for CASSLNQGMPQHF.